The 15 T cell receptor beta chains reported below all come from one sample, sequenced in a study of T cells in localized non-small cell lung cancer. Assay: immunoSEQ multiplex PCR; the TCRdb copy retains only in-frame clones and omits some. Of about 21,000 clones in the sample, roughly 84% are singletons; the top ten hold 2.4%. Here the sequenced sample was peripheral blood, taken before any cancer treatment. The receptors derive from a man aged 35-75 years with stage I lung adenocarcinoma.

This clone was observed a single time. The V and J genes are TRBV6-5 and TRBJ2-7, with 8 positions matching TRBD2. Germline V gene data show CDR1 as MNHEY and CDR2 as SVGAGI. This CDR3 has 15 residues. The J segment lost 1 base and the V segment lost 6 bases, leaving 8 bases of the junction unmatched. The CDR3 protein is CASRRSGGYSYEQYF. The CDR3 region has the DNA TGTGCCAGCAGACGAAGCGGGGGATATTCCTACGAGCAGTACTTC.

The V and J genes are TRBV5-1 and TRBJ1-4; unclear D gene. Germline CDR1 reads SGHRS; CDR2 reads YFSETQ. The CDR3 runs 15 residues. Trimming took 0 bases from V and 8 from J, leaving 14 bases between them. The chain's CDR3 is CASSLGGIEGEKLFF. The CDR3 coding sequence is TGCGCCAGCAGCTTGGGAGGGATAGAAGGGGAAAAACTGTTTTTT.

The rearrangement uses TRBV5-4 and TRBJ2-7; TRBD1 aligns across 10 bases. Germline V lookup: CDR1 SGHNT, CDR2 YYREEE (reference sequence). This CDR3 is 15 amino acids long. V lost 4 bases and J lost 4; bases outside the gene matches: 8. CDR3 loop: CASSRRGQGKYEQYF. The DNA of the CDR3 is TGTGCCAGCAGCCGGCGGGGACAGGGGAAATACGAGCAGTACTTC.

The table lists this clone with a few counts. The identical CDR3 is also encoded by other nucleotide sequences in the sample. The V and J genes are TRBV7-2 and TRBJ2-3; 10 bases fit TRBD2. Germline V gene data show CDR1 as SGHTA and CDR2 as FQGNSA. Unmatched junction bases numbered 5, after V lost 3 bases and J lost 2 bases. The CDR3 totals 16 residues. The CDR3: CASSFSSGGVTDTQYF. DNA of the CDR3: TGTGCCAGCAGCTTTTCTAGCGGGGGAGTCACAGATACGCAGTATTTT.

This chain links TRBV5-1 with TRBJ2-1; 9 positions match TRBD1. The CDR3 consists of 14 residues. Germline V lookup: CDR1 SGHRS, CDR2 YFSETQ. V shed 0 bases and J 10 bases; nucleotides not matched to a gene: 5. This CDR3 is CASSLEGQGDEQFF. CDR3 in DNA: TGCGCCAGCAGCTTGGAGGGACAGGGCGACGAGCAGTTCTTC.

This chain links TRBV4-2 with TRBJ2-7; 7 nucleotides line up with TRBD1. From germline, CDR1 is LGHNA and CDR2 YNFKEQ. This CDR3 contains 17 residues. V lost 4 bases and J lost 0; bases outside the gene matches: 12. The CDR3 is CASSLNTNRGPSYEQYF. The CDR3 bases are TGTGCCAGCAGCCTAAACACCAACAGGGGTCCCTCCTACGAGCAGTACTTC.

This rearrangement joins TRBV5-1 to TRBJ2-2; 8 nucleotides align to TRBD1. The V gene end was trimmed by 4 bases and the J gene end by 5 bases; junction bases not matched to a gene: 7. CDR3 size: 15 residues. CDR1 is SGHRS, CDR2 YFSETQ, per germline. CDR3 in amino acids: CASSNRTGITGELFF. CDR3 sequence (DNA): TGCGCCAGCAGCAACAGGACAGGGATAACCGGGGAGCTGTTTTTT.

This chain links TRBV2 with TRBJ2-6, with TRBD2 as a possible D gene (6 bases). V lost 6 bases and J lost 0, with 9 bases in between. Germline CDR1 and CDR2: SNHLY and FYNNEI. The CDR3 extends over 15 amino acids. The CDR3 is CASREGTSGANVLTF. CDR3 DNA: TGTGCCAGCAGGGAGGGGACCTCTGGGGCCAACGTCCTGACTTTC.

In its sample, this clone was seen a few times. The genes are TRBV4-1 and TRBJ2-7; 14 bases fit TRBD2. The ends lost 5 bases at V and 1 base at J; junction bases unmatched: 16. Germline lookup yields CDR1 MGHRA and CDR2 YSYEKL. CDR3 length equals 20 residues. The CDR3 nucleotides are TGCGCCAGCAGCATGCCCGCCGGGACTAGCGGGAGAGTACAGTCCTACGAGCAGTACTTC. As protein: CASSMPAGTSGRVQSYEQYF.

The chain joins TRBV18 to TRBJ2-7; TRBD1 matches 12 bases. The CDR3 length is 16 residues. V dropped 5 bases and J dropped 5; count of bases not matched to a gene: 10. Germline loops: CDR1 KGHSH, CDR2 LQKENI. The CDR3 protein is CASSTSTGQGADEQYF. The CDR3 region has the DNA TGTGCCAGCTCAACCTCCACGGGACAGGGGGCTGACGAGCAGTACTTC.

The chain links TRBV10-3 to TRBJ2-2; D call uncertain. Germline values: CDR1 ENHRY, CDR2 SYGVKD. V was shortened by 7 bases and J by 5 bases, with 14 bases between the two germline ends. The CDR3 covers 14 residues. CDR3 protein: CAITAQAVTGELFF. CDR3 coding DNA: TGTGCCATCACAGCCCAAGCAGTAACCGGGGAGCTGTTTTTT.

This clone occurred a few times. Other DNA sequences in this specimen translate into the identical CDR3. The V and J genes are TRBV2 and TRBJ1-2, with a tentative D call TRBD1 (5 bases). V lost 6 bases to trimming and J lost 1 base, with 9 bases between them. The germline CDR1 and CDR2 sequences are SNHLY and FYNNEI. This CDR3 has 13 amino acids. This CDR3 reads CASRDTFNYGYTF. DNA of the CDR3: TGTGCCAGCAGGGACACTTTTAACTATGGCTACACCTTC.

This clone is a singleton in its sample. The V gene is TRBV6-6, the J gene TRBJ1-2; D gene ambiguous. Germline CDR1 is MNHNY and CDR2 is SVGAGI (reference sequence). The CDR3 extends over 12 amino acids. V gave up 6 bases and J gave up 6 bases, with 11 bases separating them. The CDR3, as DNA: TGTGCCAGCAGCCAGACTGTCCATGGCTACACCTTC. The encoded protein is CASSQTVHGYTF.

The table lists this clone with a count of one. The V call is TRBV7-2, the J call TRBJ2-7; the D is unclear. The CDR3 length is 13 residues. The ends were cut back, 4 bases at V and 3 bases at J, with 10 bases in the middle. Germline CDR1 SGHTA, CDR2 FQGNSA. The CDR3 coding sequence is TGTGCCAGCAGCTCCTACGAGGTCTACGAGCAGTACTTC. Encoded protein: CASSSYEVYEQYF.

The chain links TRBV7-6 to TRBJ2-7, with 7 bases matching TRBD1. CDR1 and CDR2 from the germline V gene are SGHVS and FNYEAQ. This CDR3 comprises 15 residues. V lost 5 bases, J lost 4 bases, and 11 bases stayed unmatched. The CDR3 spells CASSVGPGQSYEQYF. The CDR3 DNA sequence: TGTGCCAGCAGCGTCGGACCGGGACAGAGTTACGAGCAGTACTTC.